This T cell receptor beta chain originates from a study of cytomegalovirus exposure and HLA in healthy donors. Study-level information: Earlier results showed approximately 110 million unique TCR beta sequences derived from roughly 180 million T cells.

Nominally healthy donors were sampled, though unrecorded immune exposures were likely. A word on this clone: Its target is unknown.

Germline loops: CDR1 SGHDN, CDR2 FVKESK. V shed 1 base and J shed 2 bases, with 11 bases lying between them. The CDR3 extends over 15 amino acids. Use of 60 Vbeta and 13 Jbeta primers characterized the PCR. The protocol was immunoSEQ multiplex PCR, while the TCRdb copy is restricted to in-frame clones and leaves out a portion. The data hold some 160,000 clones, with 77% observed a single time. Findings and caveats of the study: Judged likely to be a sequencing artifact was a cluster of highly shared sequence variants. Analyzed later, association rates of TCRs varied across HLA loci, with DRB1 most and HLA-C fewest.

The TCR was taken from a woman aged 25 to 39 in good health and CMV-seronegative. The material sequenced was PBMCs. The chain has TRBV14 and TRBJ1-2; the D gene is possibly TRBD1 (6 bases). The DNA for the CDR3 is TGTGCCAGCAGCCAAGTGGGGGCATGGAACTATGGCTACACCTTC. Protein: CASSQVGAWNYGYTF.